This record looks at one TCR beta chain sequence and its context. The V end was cut by 1 base, the J end by 2 bases, with 11 bases between. Germline V gene lookup returns CDR1 LGHNA and CDR2 YSLEER. This CDR3 spans 15 amino acids. The data derive from a study of CD8 T cells in Susac syndrome. RNA was extracted with the RNeasy kit, and a quantity of about 0.45 to 1 ug was reverse transcribed using random hexamers. Each CDR3 protein gets one entry after TCRdb re-called the immunoSEQ multiplex PCR reads with MiXCR. The table includes some 99,000 distinct CDR3 sequences, roughly 95% detected once. The J gene is TRBJ1-2, the V gene TRBV4-3; D is undetermined. The receptor's source is a human donor in good health. Sequenced: CD4+ T cells from PBMCs. This CDR3 reads CASSQGSVSNYGYTF. CDR3 in DNA: TGCGCCAGCAGCCAAGGATCTGTCAGCAACTATGGCTACACCTTC.